The subject of this entry is one TCR beta chain. Its antigen is currently unknown. This record comes from a study of cytomegalovirus exposure and HLA in healthy donors. The trim removed 5 bases at V and 4 bases at J, leaving 5 bases unmatched. This CDR3 region has 14 residues. From germline, CDR1 is SQVTM and CDR2 ANQGSEA. Study results and limitations: Reports state that TCR beta sequences accurately predicted most subjects' HLA-A and HLA-B alleles. According to an earlier analysis, most TCR beta V segments yielded productive rearrangements about 87% or about 30% of the time.

The PCR had 60 Vbeta and 13 Jbeta primers. Profiling relied on immunoSEQ multiplex PCR, and the TCRdb table lists in-frame clones only, not all of them. The sample yields roughly 140,000 clones, over 60% seen once. The chain joins TRBV29-1 to TRBJ2-3; 11 positions agree with TRBD2. Sequences were obtained from PBMCs. This sequence was found in a woman in her fifties or sixties in good health and CMV-seronegative. This CDR3 is CSVQLAGVSDTQYF. The CDR3 DNA reads TGCAGCGTTCAACTAGCGGGGGTATCAGATACGCAGTATTTT.